What follows are 11 T cell receptor beta chains derived from one specimen sequenced in a study of T cell changes during pregnancy in multiple sclerosis. Some clones are missing from TCRdb's copy, which holds only in-frame ones; the method was immunoSEQ multiplex PCR. The sample gives about 100,000 clones, about 92% of which show up once; roughly 2% is in the top ten. The material was peripheral blood, obtained after pregnancy. Receptor source: a female donor with multiple sclerosis, enrolled in a pregnancy study.

The rearrangement links TRBV5-6 to TRBJ2-7; D unresolved. The V end was cut by 0 bases, the J end by 2 bases, with 15 bases between. Per the germline V gene, CDR1 is SGHDT and CDR2 is YYEEEE. The CDR3 has 16 amino acids. The CDR3 DNA sequence: TGTGCCAGCAGCTTGGCCGGAGCACTGGATACCTACGAGCAGTACTTC. Protein: CASSLAGALDTYEQYF.

The rearrangement links TRBV10-3 to TRBJ2-7, with TRBD2 identical over 9 bases. The V gene's germline CDR1 is ENHRY and CDR2 SYGVKD. V lost 6 bases, J lost 1 base, and 7 bases stayed unmatched. This CDR3 is built from 15 residues. The DNA for the CDR3 is TGTGCCATCAGGGTGGGGACTAGCCCATCCTACGAGCAGTACTTC. Its protein product is CAIRVGTSPSYEQYF.

Only one count was recorded for this clone. The V call is TRBV19, the J call TRBJ2-3; D not resolved. The CDR3 has 12 amino acids. Trimming took 5 bases from V and 5 from J, leaving 8 bases between them. Per germline, CDR1 LNHDA and CDR2 SQIVND (reference sequence). For the CDR3, the DNA is TGTGCCAGTAGTCCCGGCGGAGATACGCAGTATTTT. Translating gives CASSPGGDTQYF.

This chain uses TRBV9 with TRBJ1-3; possibly TRBD1 for D (5 bases). Germline-derived CDR1 and CDR2 are SGDLS and YYNGEE. There are 15 residues in the CDR3. V lost 0 bases and J 2 bases, leaving 9 bases between the germline ends. The CDR3 loop is CASSVAGGAGNTIYF. The DNA for the CDR3 is TGTGCCAGCAGCGTAGCTGGGGGGGCTGGAAACACCATATATTTT.

The chain carries TRBV6-5 and TRBJ2-3, with a weak D call TRBD1 (6 bases). CDR3 size: 15 residues. V shed 0 bases and J shed 3 bases, with 10 bases lying between them. The V gene's germline CDR1 is MNHEY and CDR2 SVGAGI. The CDR3 spells CASSYSIGTTDTQYF. The CDR3 region has the DNA TGTGCCAGCAGTTACTCGATCGGGACAACAGATACGCAGTATTTT.

J is TRBJ2-7 and V is TRBV10-3; D perhaps matches TRBD1 (5 bases). From germline, CDR1 is ENHRY and CDR2 SYGVKD. The CDR3 totals 12 residues. The V and J ends lost 10 bases and 1 base respectively, with 11 bases between them. The CDR3 sequence: CATQDNSYEQYF. CDR3 DNA sequence: TGTGCCACCCAGGACAATTCCTACGAGCAGTACTTC.

The chain recombines TRBV7-2 with TRBJ1-2; D unresolved. Trimming stripped 2 bases from V and 0 bases from J, with 10 bases between. CDR1 and CDR2 from the germline V gene are SGHTA and FQGNSA. The CDR3 has 15 amino acids. CDR3 in DNA: TGTGCCAGCAGCTTAAGTAGACACGCTAACTATGGCTACACCTTC. Translation gives CASSLSRHANYGYTF.

This rearrangement joins TRBV6-5 to TRBJ1-4; D is uncertain. Germline V gives CDR1 MNHEY, CDR2 SVGAGI. There are 14 residues in the CDR3. Trimming removed 2 bases at V and 8 bases at J, with 12 bases between. CDR3 in amino acids: CASSYGRVGEKLFF. CDR3 bases: TGTGCCAGCAGTTACGGGAGGGTTGGGGAAAAACTGTTTTTT.

This rearrangement joins TRBV6-1 to TRBJ2-7; TRBD2 matches 8 bases. The CDR3 covers 13 residues. J gave up 6 bases and V 3 bases, and 4 bases lay outside the gene matches. Germline V CDR1 and CDR2: MNHNS, SASEGT. As DNA, the CDR3 is TGTGCCAGCAGTGAGGGACTAGTCAGCGAGCAGTACTTC. Residues: CASSEGLVSEQYF.

V gene TRBV7-2 combines with J gene TRBJ2-1; weak D call: TRBD2 (6 bases). In germline, CDR1 is SGHTA, CDR2 FQGNSA. The CDR3 length is 11 residues. The germline V and J ends were trimmed by 5 bases and 12 bases, with 11 bases remaining between them. Here the CDR3 DNA reads TGTGCCAGCAGCGCCTTGGGGGGGCAGTTCTTC. Its translation is CASSALGGQFF.

This chain links TRBV2 with TRBJ1-1; 10 bases agree with TRBD1. This CDR3 region has 16 residues. J lost 2 bases, V lost 8 bases, and 11 bases had no gene match. CDR1 and CDR2 from the germline V gene are SNHLY and FYNNEI. CDR3 in DNA: TGTGCCAGCCTAACGTGGGGGACAGGGGCCAACACTGAAGCTTTCTTT. Encoded protein: CASLTWGTGANTEAFF.